This TCR beta chain came from a study of regulatory T cells in long-lasting Graves disease (dated by TCRdb to 2020 to 2022). General notes on the study: Antithyroid drugs had been taken for less than 3 months by newly diagnosed Graves' disease patients. Persistent Graves' disease patients were compared with newly diagnosed Graves' disease patients by peripheral blood TCR sequencing and RNA sequencing. The study took place in China and was registered as a clinical trial. TCR sequencing covered about 13 persistent and roughly 20 newly diagnosed Graves' disease patients, 33 samples in total.

The receptor library was made with multiplex PCR. Data came from an Illumina HiSeq 4000. TCR beta libraries were built with iRepertoire HTBI primers and Arm-PCR amplification of CDR3 regions. Before sequencing, the PCR products went through gel purification. The original pipeline was this. Gene usage analysis of CDR3 amino acid clonotypes used the 60 to 80 TRBV and 14 TRBJ segments found across samples. Filtered high-quality paired reads were merged into contigs using COPE and FqMerger. Contigs were aligned with BLAST to IMGT TRBV, TRBD and TRBJ reference genes, and CDR3 was defined per IMGT. Clonotypes above 0.1% frequency were classified as highly expanded clones. Repertoire diversity was measured by Shannon entropy, and V-J evenness by the Gini coefficient. Clonotypes shared by more than one individual were considered public. TCRdb reprocessing: public reads trimmed at Q25 with fastp, clones called with MiXCR, in-frame beta chains kept. Entries that share a CDR3 protein sequence are merged under the most common genes and DNA. The V and J calls come from TCRdb's annotation, not from the publication. The sample table lists around 450,000 distinct CDR3 sequences, 15% of them with a count of one. The top ten constitute 7.8% of the sample.

This clonotype was seen only a few times. Its antigen target is currently unknown. No quality values exist for individual bases; no much larger clone is one base distant. The sample's time point, from its label and the paper: newly diagnosed GD, antithyroid drugs for less than 3 months. For both TCR sequencing and RNA sequencing, RNA was extracted from PBMCs using TRIzol. Graves' disease was diagnosed according to American Thyroid Association guidelines. Patients for the study were recruited at an endocrinology department in Xi'an, China. From each patient, approximately 9 milliliters of peripheral blood was collected into an EDTA anticoagulant tube. PBMCs were isolated by Ficoll Paque Plus density gradient separation without further T cell sorting. An Agilent 2100 Bioanalyzer and agarose gel were used to check RNA quality, while a NanoDrop 2000 measured RNA concentration. The CDR3 starts with the cysteine, ends with the phenylalanine, and has 15 residues. Of all the DNA, just the CDR3 is kept, 45 bases in frame from base 1. From a lookup of the germline V gene, CDR1 and CDR2 are MNHEY and SVGAGI. V is cut by 0 bases and J by 4 bases, and the space between the germline ends is 10 bases.

What the research found in general, with its limitations: The small sample size was acknowledged by the authors as a limitation that may reduce accuracy. Compared with newly diagnosed patients, persistent Graves' disease patients had lower TCR Shannon entropy and fewer highly expanded clones, which suggests clonal expansion. A larger number of public clonotypes was shared among persistent patients (approximately 2,500) than among newly diagnosed patients (approximately 1,000). Sequencing and analysis were restricted to the TCR beta chain. Peripheral blood alone was examined, since thyroid tissue, which constituted the primary lesion, could not be accessed. Preferential use of TRBV28, TRBJ1-2 and TRBJ2-5 was observed in persistent disease, whereas TRBV20-1 and TRBJ2-1 were favored in newly diagnosed disease.

These sequences were also reported in another study, on T cells in Graves' hyperthyroidism and ophthalmopathy. The second study reports: Stable Graves' hyperthyroidism was defined as no progression to ophthalmopathy during 18 months of follow-up. The hyperthyroidism patients were between 18 and 65 years old and newly diagnosed, with a disease duration of less than 2 months. Exclusion was applied to patients with uncontrolled infections, other autoimmune diseases, pregnancy or lactation. Diagnoses were established on the basis of clinical symptoms, serum thyroxine and TRAb, thyroid ultrasound, and orbital computed tomography. The TCR CDR3 was subjected to a first round of RT-PCR using the HTBI primer set and the Qiagen OneStep RT-PCR kit. Most expanded thyroid clonotypes (frequency above 0.001) were also found in blood, which suggests that blood repertoires may mirror thyroid immune responses. Ophthalmopathy was separated from stable hyperthyroidism by a 13 V-J signature model, with about 88% sensitivity and roughly 84% specificity obtained in cross-validation and 80%/75% obtained in testing. In validation, the model predicted progression to ophthalmopathy with approximately 71% sensitivity and 72.22% specificity, a median of around six months before onset. To identify TCR V-J signatures that set the groups apart, the researchers used a discovery cohort of 100 or so patients, made up of 43 with Graves' ophthalmopathy and about 60 with stable Graves' hyperthyroidism. Prospective prediction of ophthalmopathy was tested in an independent validation cohort of 18 to 20 hyperthyroidism patients and approximately 17 patients who later progressed to ophthalmopathy. The 90 or so discovery patients were randomly split 7:3 into training and test sets. Thyroid tissue and blood T-cell repertoires from six or seven Graves' hyperthyroidism patients were also compared in the study. After blood sampling, hyperthyroidism patients were treated with methimazole at a starting dose of 30 mg daily, and ophthalmopathy patients were treated with high-dose intravenous methylprednisolone. A second multiplex PCR round built the libraries, followed by size selection and purification. The libraries were sequenced on an Illumina HiSeq2000 using paired-end 100 bp reads. Raw data were processed with SOAPnuke, discarding reads with adapters, uncalled bases, mean Phred below 15, or no exact constant-primer or identifier match. COPE v1.2.5 was used to merge high-quality paired reads, and clonotypes were defined as unique nucleotide sequences. MiTCR v1.1 was used to align the clonotypes against IMGT TRBV, TRBD and TRBJ reference segments. Analysis was restricted to V-J combinations with a frequency above 0.0001, which covered roughly 99% of repertoires. The TCS score was defined as F50 (clonal expansion) divided by E x V (chaos), with BLOSUM62-based TCRdist calculated between CDR3 peptides within each V-J. Welch's t-statistics and random forest reduced fewer than 600 V-J features to under 15, which were used in a naive Bayes classifier (R e1071). No statistical method was used to set the sample size in advance, and investigators knew the group allocation. According to the paper, TCR Vbeta CDR3 sequencing was carried out on about 140 peripheral blood samples, which came from fewer than 50 ophthalmopathy, approximately 78 hyperthyroidism and about 17 progressor patients.

The sequence derives from a woman aged 40 to 50 with Graves disease. Donor details come from another sample of the same person, matched by shared clones. The rearranged segments are TRBV6-5 and TRBJ2-1; TRBD2 is perhaps the D gene, given 6 matching bases. The source was peripheral blood mononuclear cells (PBMCs), collected at new diagnosis, from a patient treated with antithyroid drugs. The DNA sequence reads TGTGCCAGCAGTTACTCTTCGGGGAGGTACAATGAGCAGTTCTTC. Translated, this gives CASSYSSGRYNEQFF.